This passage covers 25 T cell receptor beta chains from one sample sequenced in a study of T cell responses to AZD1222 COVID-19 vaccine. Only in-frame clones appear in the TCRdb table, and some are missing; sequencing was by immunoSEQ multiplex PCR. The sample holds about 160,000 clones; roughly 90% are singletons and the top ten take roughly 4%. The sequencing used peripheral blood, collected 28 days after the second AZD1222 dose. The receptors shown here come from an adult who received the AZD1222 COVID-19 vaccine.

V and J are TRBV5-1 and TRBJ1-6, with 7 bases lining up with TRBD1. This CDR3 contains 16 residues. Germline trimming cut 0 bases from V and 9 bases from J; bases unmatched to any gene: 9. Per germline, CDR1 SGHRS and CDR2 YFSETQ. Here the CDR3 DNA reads TGCGCCAGCAGCTTGGCCCGGAGGGACAGTGGTTCACCCCTCCACTTT. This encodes CASSLARRDSGSPLHF.

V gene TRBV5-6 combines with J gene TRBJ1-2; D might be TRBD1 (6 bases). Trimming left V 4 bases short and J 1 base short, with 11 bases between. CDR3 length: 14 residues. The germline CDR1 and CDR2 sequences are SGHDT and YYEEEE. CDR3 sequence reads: CASSPDRLNYGYTF. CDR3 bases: TGTGCCAGCAGCCCCGACAGGCTTAACTATGGCTACACCTTC.

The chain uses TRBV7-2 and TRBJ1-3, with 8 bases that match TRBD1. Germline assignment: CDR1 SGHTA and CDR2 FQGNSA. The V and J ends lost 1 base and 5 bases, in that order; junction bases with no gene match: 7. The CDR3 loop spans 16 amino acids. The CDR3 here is CASSLGGQGARNTIYF. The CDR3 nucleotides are TGTGCCAGCAGCTTAGGGGGCCAGGGGGCGCGAAACACCATATATTTT.

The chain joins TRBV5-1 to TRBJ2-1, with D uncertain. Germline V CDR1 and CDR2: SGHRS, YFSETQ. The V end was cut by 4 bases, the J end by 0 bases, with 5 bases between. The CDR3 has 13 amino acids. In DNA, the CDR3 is TGCGCCAGCAGCATCAACTCCTACAATGAGCAGTTCTTC. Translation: CASSINSYNEQFF.

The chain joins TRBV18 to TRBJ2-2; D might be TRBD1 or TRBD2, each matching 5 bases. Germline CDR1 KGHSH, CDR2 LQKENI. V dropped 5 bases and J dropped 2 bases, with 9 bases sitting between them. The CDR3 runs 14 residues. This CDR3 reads CASSYRDNTGELFF. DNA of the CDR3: TGTGCCAGCTCATACCGGGACAACACCGGGGAGCTGTTTTTT.

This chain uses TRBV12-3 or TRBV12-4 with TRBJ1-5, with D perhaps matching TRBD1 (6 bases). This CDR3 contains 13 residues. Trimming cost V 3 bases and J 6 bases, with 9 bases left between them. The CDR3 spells CASSLIQGQPQHF. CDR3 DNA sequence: TGTGCCAGCAGTTTGATACAGGGTCAGCCCCAGCATTTT.

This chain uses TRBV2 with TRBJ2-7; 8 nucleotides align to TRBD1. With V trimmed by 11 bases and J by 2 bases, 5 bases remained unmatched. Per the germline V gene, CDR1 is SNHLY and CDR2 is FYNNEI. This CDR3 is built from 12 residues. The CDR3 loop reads CAAQGAPYEQYF. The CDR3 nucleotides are TGTGCCGCCCAGGGGGCCCCCTACGAGCAGTACTTC. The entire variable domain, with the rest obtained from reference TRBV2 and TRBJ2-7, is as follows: EPEVTQTPSHQVTQMGQEVILRCVPISNHLYFYWYRQILGQKVEFLVSFYNNEISEKSEIFDDQFSVERPDGSNFTLKIRSTKLEDSAMYFCAAQGAPYEQYFGPGTRLTVT.

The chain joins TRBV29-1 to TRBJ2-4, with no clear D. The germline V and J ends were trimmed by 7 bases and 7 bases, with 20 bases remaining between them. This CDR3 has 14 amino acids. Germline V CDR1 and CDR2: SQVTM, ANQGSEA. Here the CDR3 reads CSAAGPSGSNIQYF. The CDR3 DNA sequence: TGCAGCGCGGCCGGGCCCTCGGGTTCCAACATTCAGTACTTC.

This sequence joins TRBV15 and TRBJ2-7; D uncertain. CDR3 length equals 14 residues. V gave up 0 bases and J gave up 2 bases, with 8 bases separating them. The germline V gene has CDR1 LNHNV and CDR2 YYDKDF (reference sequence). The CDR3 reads CATSREPGPYEQYF. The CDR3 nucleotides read TGTGCCACCAGCAGAGAGCCGGGCCCCTACGAGCAGTACTTC.

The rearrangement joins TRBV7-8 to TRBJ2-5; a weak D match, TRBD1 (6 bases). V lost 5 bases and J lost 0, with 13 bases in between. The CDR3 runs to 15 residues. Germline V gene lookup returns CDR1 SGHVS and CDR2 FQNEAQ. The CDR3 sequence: CASSAMWTDQETQYF. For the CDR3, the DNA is TGTGCCAGCAGCGCAATGTGGACAGACCAAGAGACCCAGTACTTC.

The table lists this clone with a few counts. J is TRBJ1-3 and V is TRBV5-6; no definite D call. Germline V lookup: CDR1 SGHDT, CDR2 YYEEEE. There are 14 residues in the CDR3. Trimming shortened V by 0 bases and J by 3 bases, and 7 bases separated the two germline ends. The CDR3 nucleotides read TGTGCCAGCAGCTTGGAAAGGGTTGGAAACACCATATATTTT. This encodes CASSLERVGNTIYF.

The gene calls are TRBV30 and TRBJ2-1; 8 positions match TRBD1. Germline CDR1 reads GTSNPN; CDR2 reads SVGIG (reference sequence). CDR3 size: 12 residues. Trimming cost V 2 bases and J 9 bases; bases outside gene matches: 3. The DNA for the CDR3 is TGTGCCTGGAGTTCAGGGGGCGTTGAGCAGTTCTTC. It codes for CAWSSGGVEQFF.

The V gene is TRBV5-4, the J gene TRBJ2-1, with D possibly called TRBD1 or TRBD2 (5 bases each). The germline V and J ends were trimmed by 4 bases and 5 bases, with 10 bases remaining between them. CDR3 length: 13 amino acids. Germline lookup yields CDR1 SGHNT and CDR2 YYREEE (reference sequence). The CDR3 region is CASSPRGDNEQFF. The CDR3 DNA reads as TGTGCCAGCAGCCCCCGGGGCGACAATGAGCAGTTCTTC.

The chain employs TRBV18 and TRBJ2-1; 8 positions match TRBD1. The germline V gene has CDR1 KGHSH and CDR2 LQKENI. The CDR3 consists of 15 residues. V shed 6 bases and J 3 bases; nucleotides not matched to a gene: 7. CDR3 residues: CASSFRDRYYNEQFF. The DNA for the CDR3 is TGTGCCAGCTCTTTCCGGGACAGGTACTACAATGAGCAGTTCTTC.

CDR3 sequence (DNA): TGTGCCAGCAGCAAAGGGGGAGAGACCCAGTACTTC. It yields the protein CASSKGGETQYF. The chain employs TRBV21-1 and TRBJ2-5. TRBV21-1 is a known pseudogene. This CDR3 comprises 12 residues.

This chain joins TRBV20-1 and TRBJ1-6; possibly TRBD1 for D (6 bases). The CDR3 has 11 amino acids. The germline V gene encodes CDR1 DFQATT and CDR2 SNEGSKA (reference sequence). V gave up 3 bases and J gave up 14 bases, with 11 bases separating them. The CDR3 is CSASRDKTLHF. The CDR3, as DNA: TGCAGTGCTAGTAGGGACAAGACCCTCCACTTT.

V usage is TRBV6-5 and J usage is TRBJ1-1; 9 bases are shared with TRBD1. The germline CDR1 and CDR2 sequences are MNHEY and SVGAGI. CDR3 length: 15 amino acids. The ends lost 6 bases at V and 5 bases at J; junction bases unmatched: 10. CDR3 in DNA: TGTGCCAGCAGGGGGGACCGGGACAGGGATACTGAAGCTTTCTTT. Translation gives CASRGDRDRDTEAFF.

This CDR3 reads CASGATGRKTYGYTF. The DNA of the CDR3 is TGTGCCAGCGGAGCTACAGGTCGCAAAACCTATGGCTACACCTTC. The chain carries TRBV6-5 and TRBJ1-2, with D maybe TRBD1 (5 bases). The CDR3 covers 15 residues. V lost 8 bases, J lost 4 bases, and 20 bases lay in between. Germline values: CDR1 MNHEY, CDR2 SVGAGI.

CDR3 in amino acids: CASSFTPGQSYWGNQPQHF. The CDR3 bases are TGTGCCAGTAGTTTCACTCCGGGACAGAGTTATTGGGGCAATCAGCCCCAGCATTTT. The chain uses TRBV19 and TRBJ1-5, with TRBD1 matching 7 bases. From germline, CDR1 is LNHDA and CDR2 SQIVND (reference sequence). V was clipped by 5 bases and J by 2 bases; unmatched bases: 18. CDR3 length equals 19 residues.

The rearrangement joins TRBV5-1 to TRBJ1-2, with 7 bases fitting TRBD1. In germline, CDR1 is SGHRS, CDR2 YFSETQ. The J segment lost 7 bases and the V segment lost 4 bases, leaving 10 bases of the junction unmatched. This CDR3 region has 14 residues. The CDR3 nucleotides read TGCGCCAGCAGCCTTATAGACAGGGATGGTGGCTACACCTTC. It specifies CASSLIDRDGGYTF.

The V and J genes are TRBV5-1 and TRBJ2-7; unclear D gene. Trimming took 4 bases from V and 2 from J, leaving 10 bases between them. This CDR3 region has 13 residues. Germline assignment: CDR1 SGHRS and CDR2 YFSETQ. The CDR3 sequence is CASSGPSAYEQYF. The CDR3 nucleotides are TGCGCCAGCAGCGGCCCCAGTGCCTACGAGCAGTACTTC.

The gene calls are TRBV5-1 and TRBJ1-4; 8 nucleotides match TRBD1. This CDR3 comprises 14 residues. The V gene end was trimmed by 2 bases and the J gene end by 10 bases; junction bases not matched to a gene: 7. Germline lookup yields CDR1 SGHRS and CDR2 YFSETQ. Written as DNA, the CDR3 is TGCGCCAGCAGCTTCGGACAGGGCTCCGCAAAACTGTTTTTT. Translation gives CASSFGQGSAKLFF. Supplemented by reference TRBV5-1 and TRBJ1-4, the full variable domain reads KAGVTQTPRYLIKTRGQQVTLSCSPISGHRSVSWYQQTPGQGLQFLFEYFSETQRNKGNFPGRFSGRQFSNSRSEMNVSTLELGDSALYLCASSFGQGSAKLFFGSGTQLSVL.

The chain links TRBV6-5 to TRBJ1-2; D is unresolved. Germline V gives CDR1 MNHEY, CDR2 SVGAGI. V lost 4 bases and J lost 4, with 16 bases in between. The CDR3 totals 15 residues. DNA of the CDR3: TGTGCCAGCAGTTCCCGCTCGGGCGGGAGCTATGGCTACACCTTC. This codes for CASSSRSGGSYGYTF.

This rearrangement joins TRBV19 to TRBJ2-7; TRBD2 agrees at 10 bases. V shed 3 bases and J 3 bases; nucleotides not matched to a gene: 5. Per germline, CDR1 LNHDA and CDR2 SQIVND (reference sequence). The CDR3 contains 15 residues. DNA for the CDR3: TGTGCCAGTAGTATGAGCGGGGGGGCACACTACGAGCAGTACTTC. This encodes CASSMSGGAHYEQYF.

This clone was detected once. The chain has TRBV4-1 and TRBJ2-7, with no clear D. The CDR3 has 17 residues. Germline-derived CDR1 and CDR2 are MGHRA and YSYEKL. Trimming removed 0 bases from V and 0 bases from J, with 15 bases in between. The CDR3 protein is CASSQDRQPTSSYEQYF. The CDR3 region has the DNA TGCGCCAGCAGCCAAGATCGGCAGCCCACGAGCTCCTACGAGCAGTACTTC.